Below are 7 T cell receptor beta chains sequenced from a single sample in a study of preoperative IRX-2 immunotherapy in early breast cancer. The sample's treatment: preoperative locoregional IRX-2 cytokine immunotherapy. TCRdb's table, derived via immunoSEQ multiplex PCR, lists solely in-frame clones and lacks some. The table has more than 20,000 clones, 75% to 80% seen once. The sequencing used lymph node tissue, collected before IRX-2 immunotherapy. These TCRs come from a human donor with breast cancer.

In its sample, this clone was seen a few times. The V gene is TRBV6-8, the J gene TRBJ2-3, with D possibly matching TRBD2 (7 bases). Trimming cost V 7 bases and J 2 bases, with 13 bases left between them. Per germline, CDR1 MNHGY and CDR2 SAAAGT. The CDR3 runs to 14 residues. The CDR3 nucleotides are TGTGCCAGCAAAAAGGGGGGGCTCACAGATACGCAGTATTTT. Translated, it gives CASKKGGLTDTQYF.

A single count supports this clone. J is TRBJ2-7 and V is TRBV7-1; D uncertain. TRBV7-1 is an open reading frame, and its role is uncertain. The CDR3 runs to 13 residues. The V end lost 4 bases, the J end lost 6 bases, and 13 bases lay between the germline ends. For the CDR3, the DNA is TGTGCCAGCAGCTTCTTTGAGCTCGGCGAGCAGTACTTC. This codes for CASSFFELGEQYF.

The chain is built from TRBV28 and TRBJ1-4, with a possible D match to TRBD1 (5 bases). The germline CDR1 and CDR2 sequences are MDHEN and SYDVKM. CDR3 length: 17 residues. V shed 4 bases and J shed 7 bases, with 22 bases lying between them. The CDR3, as DNA: TGTGCCAGCAGTTCCGACATCCCTCGGCGGGGGGGTGAAAAACTGTTTTTT. Its translation: CASSSDIPRRGGEKLFF.

The genes are TRBV15 and TRBJ1-1, with D tentatively TRBD1 (6 bases). CDR1 and CDR2 (germline): LNHNV, YYDKDF (reference sequence). The CDR3 contains 17 residues. Deletions cut 5 bases from V and 4 bases from J, with 23 bases between. Here the CDR3 reads CATSRAGVGGVSTEAFF. CDR3 nucleotide sequence: TGTGCCACCAGCCGAGCGGGAGTGGGGGGCGTAAGCACTGAAGCTTTCTTT.

The chain couples TRBV5-1 to TRBJ1-2; D is undetermined. CDR3 length equals 14 residues. The germline V and J ends were trimmed by 1 base and 0 bases, with 7 bases remaining between them. CDR1 and CDR2 from the germline V gene are SGHRS and YFSETQ. CDR3 region: CASSLREANYGYTF. CDR3 sequence (DNA): TGCGCCAGCAGCTTGAGGGAAGCTAACTATGGCTACACCTTC.

The chain joins TRBV6-8 to TRBJ2-2, with D possibly being TRBD2 (6 bases). V was clipped by 0 bases and J by 6 bases, with 8 bases between them. CDR3 length equals 14 residues. The V gene's germline CDR1 is MNHGY and CDR2 SAAAGT. The CDR3 nucleotides are TGTGCCAGCAGTTACTCGACGGGGGCCGGGGAGCTGTTTTTT. It codes for CASSYSTGAGELFF.

The chain is built from TRBV29-1 and TRBJ2-1; D possibly corresponds to TRBD1 (6 bases). Trimming pared 4 bases from V and 6 bases from J, leaving 16 bases between. The CDR3 runs to 14 residues. Germline V CDR1 and CDR2: SQVTM, ANQGSEA. The CDR3 protein is CSVVGAGDFNEQFF. As DNA, the CDR3 is TGCAGCGTTGTTGGGGCAGGGGATTTCAATGAGCAGTTCTTC.